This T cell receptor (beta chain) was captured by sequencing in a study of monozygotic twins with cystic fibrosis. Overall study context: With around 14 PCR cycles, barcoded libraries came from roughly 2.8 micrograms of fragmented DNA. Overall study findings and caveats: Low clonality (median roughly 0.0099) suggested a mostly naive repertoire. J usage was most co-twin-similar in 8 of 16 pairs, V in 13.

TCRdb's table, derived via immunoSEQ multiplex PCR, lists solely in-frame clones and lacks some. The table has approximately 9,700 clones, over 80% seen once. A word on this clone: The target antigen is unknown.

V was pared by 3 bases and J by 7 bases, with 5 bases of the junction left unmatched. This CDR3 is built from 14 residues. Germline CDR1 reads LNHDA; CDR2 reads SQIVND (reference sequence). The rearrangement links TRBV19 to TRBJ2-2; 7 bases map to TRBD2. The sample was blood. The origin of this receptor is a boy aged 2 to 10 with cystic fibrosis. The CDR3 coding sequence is TGTGCCAGTAGTATTGAGGGGAGGGGCGGGGAGCTGTTTTTT. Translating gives CASSIEGRGGELFF.